A single sample gave rise to the 19 T cell receptor beta chains below, sequenced in a study of shared clonotypes between healthy human individuals. Clones were sequenced by immunoSEQ multiplex PCR, and TCRdb holds only the in-frame ones, with some missing. The table shows roughly 1 million clones, with around 76% occurring only once. The sample was memory CD4+ T cells sorted from blood. Sample subset: CD45RA-negative fraction. All receptors come from a man aged 18 to 29 in good health.

The chain joins TRBV29-1 to TRBJ1-4, with D uncertain. Germline assignment: CDR1 SQVTM and CDR2 ANQGSEA. CDR3 length: 12 amino acids. The V end lost 3 bases, the J end lost 7 bases, and 9 bases lay between the germline ends. The CDR3 reads CSVEHSGEKLFF. CDR3 coding DNA: TGCAGCGTTGAGCACAGTGGTGAAAAACTGTTTTTT.

V is TRBV6-5 and J is TRBJ2-2; D might be TRBD1 (5 bases). With 4 bases removed from V and 2 bases from J, the gap between germline ends came to 14 bases. Germline V gives CDR1 MNHEY, CDR2 SVGAGI. The CDR3 covers 16 residues. CDR3 in DNA: TGTGCCAGCAGTTTAATCACAGGAGTCAACACCGGGGAGCTGTTTTTT. Its protein product is CASSLITGVNTGELFF.

About this clone: The sample contains more than one DNA sequence encoding this CDR3. The J gene is TRBJ2-2, the V gene TRBV9; TRBD2 agrees at 9 bases. J gave up 0 bases and V 4 bases, and 4 bases lay outside the gene matches. The CDR3 spans 16 residues. Looked up from germline, CDR1 is SGDLS and CDR2 is YYNGEE. The CDR3 protein is CASSLTSGPNTGELFF. The CDR3 DNA reads TGTGCCAGCAGCCTGACTAGCGGCCCGAACACCGGGGAGCTGTTTTTT.

V usage is TRBV7-8 and J usage is TRBJ2-1; D is perhaps TRBD1 (6 bases). V was shortened by 1 base and J by 3 bases, with 10 bases between the two germline ends. The V gene's germline CDR1 is SGHVS and CDR2 FQNEAQ. This CDR3 is 15 amino acids long. The CDR3: CASSLVQGGYNEQFF. The CDR3 nucleotides are TGTGCCAGCAGCTTAGTACAGGGTGGCTACAATGAGCAGTTCTTC. The full variable domain, in which reference TRBV7-8 and TRBJ2-1 provide the parts outside the CDR3, is GAGVSQSPRYKVAKRGQDVALRCDPISGHVSLFWYQQALGQGPEFLTYFQNEAQLDKSGLPSDRFFAERPEGSVSTLKIQRTQQEDSAVYLCASSLVQGGYNEQFFGPGTRLTVL.

The V and J genes are TRBV5-5 and TRBJ2-7; 8 positions agree with TRBD2. Germline V lookup: CDR1 SGHKS, CDR2 YYEKEE (reference sequence). V lost 0 bases, J lost 1 base, and 3 bases stayed unmatched. The CDR3 is made up of 15 amino acids. In DNA form, the CDR3 reads TGTGCCAGCAGCTTGGAGCGGGAGAGATCCTACGAGCAGTACTTC. It specifies CASSLERERSYEQYF.

The chain is built from TRBV6-1 and TRBJ2-5; no firm D call. CDR1 is MNHNS and CDR2 is SASEGT in the germline V gene. V lost 4 bases and J lost 5, with 8 bases in between. The CDR3 runs 12 residues. The CDR3 here is CASSASTETQYF. CDR3 in DNA: TGTGCCAGCAGTGCCTCTACGGAGACCCAGTACTTC.

The V and J genes are TRBV28 and TRBJ2-5; the match to TRBD1 covers 7 bases. Unmatched junction bases numbered 6, after V lost 6 bases and J lost 2 bases. CDR1 and CDR2 (germline): MDHEN, SYDVKM. This CDR3 region has 14 residues. The chain's CDR3 is CASSQGGQQETQYF. The CDR3 DNA reads TGTGCCAGCAGCCAAGGGGGACAGCAAGAGACCCAGTACTTC.

This clone was picked up a small number of times. V and J are TRBV29-1 and TRBJ1-4; 7 bases align to TRBD1. Germline CDR1 reads SQVTM; CDR2 reads ANQGSEA. The CDR3 totals 12 residues. After removal of 5 bases from V and 7 bases from J, the junction contained 4 bases not matched to a gene. CDR3 DNA: TGCAGCGTTAAGACAGGGACTGAAAAACTGTTTTTT. Protein sequence: CSVKTGTEKLFF.

This clone was seen just once. In DNA, the CDR3 is TGTGCCAGCAGCCAAGCTCTAGCCTACAATGAGCAGTTCTTC. Amino acids: CASSQALAYNEQFF. The V and J genes are TRBV14 and TRBJ2-1; no firm D call. The ends were cut back, 1 base at V and 2 bases at J, with 6 bases in the middle. This CDR3 spans 14 amino acids. The germline CDR1 and CDR2 sequences are SGHDN and FVKESK. Full variable domain (missing parts from reference TRBV14 and TRBJ2-1): EAGVTQFPSHSVIEKGQTVTLRCDPISGHDNLYWYRRVMGKEIKFLLHFVKESKQDESGMPNNRFLAERTGGTYSTLKVQPAELEDSGVYFCASSQALAYNEQFFGPGTRLTVL.

The chain uses TRBV7-2 and TRBJ2-5; D gene uncertain. V dropped 7 bases and J dropped 1 base, with 10 bases sitting between them. This CDR3 spans 13 amino acids. CDR1 is SGHTA and CDR2 is FQGNSA in the germline V gene. The DNA for the CDR3 is TGTGCCAGCAAAGGACCTCTCCAAGAGACCCAGTACTTC. Its translation is CASKGPLQETQYF.

The rearrangement links TRBV19 to TRBJ2-7; perhaps TRBD2 as D (5 bases). CDR3 length equals 13 residues. Germline CDR1 LNHDA, CDR2 SQIVND (reference sequence). Deletions cut 6 bases from V and 1 base from J, with 10 bases between. The CDR3 region has the DNA TGTGCCAGTAGGTATCGGGGTTCCTACGAGCAGTACTTC. Translation gives CASRYRGSYEQYF.

The genes are TRBV30 and TRBJ1-5; TRBD1 is a possible D gene (5 bases). Looked up from germline, CDR1 is GTSNPN and CDR2 is SVGIG (reference sequence). V was trimmed by 3 bases and J by 0 bases, leaving 6 bases between them. The CDR3 sequence is 13 residues long. The CDR3 sequence is CAWRRGSNQPQHF. CDR3 nucleotide sequence: TGTGCCTGGAGAAGGGGTAGCAATCAGCCCCAGCATTTT.

V is TRBV7-9 and J is TRBJ1-1; D is undetermined. Trimming took 0 bases from V and 1 from J, leaving 9 bases between them. Germline values: CDR1 SEHNR, CDR2 FQNEAQ (reference sequence). This CDR3 region has 15 residues. The CDR3 loop is CASSLALSGNTEAFF. The CDR3 region has the DNA TGTGCCAGCAGCTTAGCGCTGTCTGGGAACACTGAAGCTTTCTTT.

The J gene is TRBJ2-1, the V gene TRBV7-9; TRBD2 agrees at 11 bases. V was pared by 4 bases and J by 4 bases, with 9 bases of the junction left unmatched. The CDR3 extends over 17 amino acids. Germline lookup yields CDR1 SEHNR and CDR2 FQNEAQ (reference sequence). CDR3 nucleotides: TGTGCCAGCAGCTACACGCCCACTAGCGGGGGATACAATGAGCAGTTCTTC. This codes for CASSYTPTSGGYNEQFF.

This clone was observed a single time. This chain joins TRBV4-1 and TRBJ2-7; weak D call: TRBD2 (5 bases). The V end lost 0 bases, the J end lost 0 bases, and 9 bases lay between the germline ends. Germline values: CDR1 MGHRA, CDR2 YSYEKL. The CDR3 spans 15 residues. For the CDR3, the DNA is TGCGCCAGCAGCCAAGATGGTGGGAGCTCCTACGAGCAGTACTTC. Amino acids: CASSQDGGSSYEQYF.

The chain is built from TRBV2 and TRBJ1-1; no clear D gene. The CDR3 contains 12 residues. Germline V gene lookup returns CDR1 SNHLY and CDR2 FYNNEI. V lost 8 bases and J 4 bases, leaving 11 bases between the germline ends. The CDR3 DNA follows: TGTGCCAGCCATCGGTCGGGCACTGAAGCTTTCTTT. Encoded protein: CASHRSGTEAFF. Full variable domain (missing parts from reference TRBV2 and TRBJ1-1): EPEVTQTPSHQVTQMGQEVILRCVPISNHLYFYWYRQILGQKVEFLVSFYNNEISEKSEIFDDQFSVERPDGSNFTLKIRSTKLEDSAMYFCASHRSGTEAFFGQGTRLTVV.

The rearrangement links TRBV9 to TRBJ1-6; D uncertain. This CDR3 spans 15 amino acids. CDR1 is SGDLS, CDR2 YYNGEE, per germline. V lost 3 bases and J lost 2, with 9 bases in between. The CDR3 loop reads CASSASETYNSPLHF. CDR3 nucleotide sequence: TGTGCCAGCAGCGCATCAGAGACCTATAATTCACCCCTCCACTTT.

The chain recombines TRBV5-1 with TRBJ2-1, with D hard to call. CDR1 and CDR2 from the germline V gene are SGHRS and YFSETQ. The CDR3 spans 16 residues. V was pared by 2 bases and J by 6 bases, with 18 bases between. The CDR3 sequence is CASSFVVGGLGNEQFF. Written as DNA, the CDR3 is TGCGCCAGCAGCTTCGTAGTGGGCGGTCTCGGCAATGAGCAGTTCTTC.

In regard to this clone: A far larger clone is a single base away, which makes a read error likely. Other DNA sequences within the sample encode an identical CDR3. The chain joins TRBV11-2 to TRBJ1-1; D is possibly TRBD1 (5 bases). Trimming took 1 base from V and 4 from J, leaving 7 bases between them. The CDR3 spans 13 residues. The germline CDR1 and CDR2 sequences are SGHAT and FQNNGV. In nucleotides, the CDR3 is TGTGCCAGCAGCTTAGGGCAGGGCACTGAAGCTTTCTTT. Translation: CASSLGQGTEAFF.